Below, 21 T cell receptor beta chains from the same sample are listed, as sequenced in a study of blood T cell repertoires in COVID-19. Produced via immunoSEQ multiplex PCR; TCRdb's table is partial and in-frame only. The sample contains more than 200,000 clones, around 84% of which appear only once. Sequenced input: PBMCs or T cells enriched from blood (not recorded which). The receptors were gathered from a man under 40 with acute COVID-19.

This sequence joins TRBV19 and TRBJ2-1; 13 nucleotides line up with TRBD2. V lost 3 bases to trimming and J lost 0 bases; unmatched junction nucleotides: 2. CDR1 and CDR2 (germline): LNHDA, SQIVND (reference sequence). The CDR3 is 17 amino acids. CDR3 loop: CASSIWTSGGSYNEQFF. In DNA form, the CDR3 reads TGTGCCAGTAGTATTTGGACTAGCGGGGGCTCCTACAATGAGCAGTTCTTC.

V usage is TRBV3-1 (or the pseudogene TRBV3-2) and J usage is TRBJ1-1; 9 bases line up with TRBD1. The J segment lost 5 bases and the V segment lost 2 bases, leaving 6 bases of the junction unmatched. Germline CDR1 LGHDT, CDR2 YNNKEL (reference sequence). The CDR3 consists of 15 residues. The CDR3 DNA is TGTGCCAGCAGCCAAACAGGGGGCTGGGGGACTGAAGCTTTCTTT. Encoded protein: CASSQTGGWGTEAFF.

The J gene is TRBJ2-7, the V gene TRBV5-5; 9 bases are shared with TRBD1. The ends lost 2 bases at V and 4 bases at J; junction bases unmatched: 7. CDR3 size: 15 residues. CDR1 SGHKS and CDR2 YYEKEE come from the germline V gene (reference sequence). The CDR3 reads CASSFRTGVGYEQYF. In DNA form, the CDR3 reads TGTGCCAGCAGCTTTAGGACAGGGGTTGGATACGAGCAGTACTTC. Full variable domain (remainder filled in from reference TRBV5-5 and TRBJ2-7): DAGVTQSPTHLIKTRGQQVTLRCSPISGHKSVSWYQQVLGQGPQFIFQYYEKEERGRGNFPDRFSARQFPNYSSELNVNALLLGDSALYLCASSFRTGVGYEQYFGPGTRLTVT.

The sample holds one count of this clone. A read error may account for a junction end that differs from germline. The chain employs TRBV5-1 and TRBJ1-1, with 7 bases matching TRBD1. From germline, CDR1 is SGHRS and CDR2 YFSETQ. The CDR3 contains 14 residues. This CDR3 reads CDSSTGQKNTEAFF. CDR3 DNA: TGCGACAGCAGCACGGGACAGAAGAACACTGAAGCTTTCTTT.

This sequence joins TRBV6-1 and TRBJ1-1, with a weak D call TRBD1 (6 bases). Germline CDR1 MNHNS, CDR2 SASEGT. Deletions cut 2 bases from V and 1 base from J, with 8 bases between. The CDR3 runs to 14 residues. The CDR3 DNA follows: TGTGCCAGCAGTGAAATAGGGGGGAACACTGAAGCTTTCTTT. Translation gives CASSEIGGNTEAFF.

The chain links TRBV11-3 to TRBJ2-3; TRBD2 agrees at 7 bases. Germline CDR1 SGHNT, CDR2 YENEEA. The length of the CDR3 is 15 residues. With 5 bases clipped from V and 0 bases from J, the junction kept 5 bases outside the gene matches. The CDR3 bases are TGTGCCAGCAGCATGGGACTATCTAGCACAGATACGCAGTATTTT. Its translation: CASSMGLSSTDTQYF.

The rearrangement links TRBV6-5 to TRBJ2-7; D not certain. Per the germline V gene, CDR1 is MNHEY and CDR2 is SVGAGI. V gave up 8 bases and J gave up 3 bases, with 8 bases separating them. This CDR3 comprises 11 residues. CDR3 DNA: TGTGCCAGCGTGCGACTCTACGAGCAGTACTTC. Translated, it gives CASVRLYEQYF.

The genes are TRBV24-1 and TRBJ2-1, with 8 bases that match TRBD2. The germline V gene encodes CDR1 KGHDR and CDR2 SFDVKD. The CDR3 is made up of 15 amino acids. Germline trimming cut 7 bases from V and 3 bases from J; bases unmatched to any gene: 7. CDR3: CATSWTGGGYNEQFF. CDR3 bases: TGTGCCACCAGCTGGACCGGGGGGGGCTACAATGAGCAGTTCTTC.

The V call is TRBV2, the J call TRBJ1-1, with D possibly matching TRBD1 (5 bases). The V gene's germline CDR1 is SNHLY and CDR2 FYNNEI. The V end lost 5 bases, the J end lost 0 bases, and 7 bases lay between the germline ends. The CDR3 sequence is 13 residues long. In DNA, the CDR3 is TGTGCCAGCAGTTCGACAGTGAACACTGAAGCTTTCTTT. Translation gives CASSSTVNTEAFF.

V is TRBV6-1 and J is TRBJ1-6; D perhaps matches TRBD1 (5 bases). Trimming stripped 0 bases from V and 10 bases from J, with 13 bases between. The CDR3 loop spans 15 amino acids. The germline V gene encodes CDR1 MNHNS and CDR2 SASEGT. In DNA form, the CDR3 reads TGTGCCAGCAGTGAAGCGCAGGGATCGTCCTCACCCCTCCACTTT. It translates to CASSEAQGSSSPLHF.

This chain connects TRBV9 to TRBJ1-1, with D possibly TRBD1 on 5 matching bases. The germline V and J ends were trimmed by 0 bases and 0 bases, with 9 bases remaining between them. This CDR3 contains 15 residues. Per the germline V gene, CDR1 is SGDLS and CDR2 is YYNGEE. The CDR3 DNA sequence: TGTGCCAGCAGCGTAGAAAAGGGGTTGAACACTGAAGCTTTCTTT. Amino acid sequence: CASSVEKGLNTEAFF.

The chain uses TRBV11-2 and TRBJ2-5, with 8 nucleotides matching TRBD1. Per germline, CDR1 SGHAT and CDR2 FQNNGV. Trimming cost V 5 bases and J 0 bases; bases outside gene matches: 5. The CDR3 has 15 residues. In DNA, the CDR3 is TGTGCCAGCAGCGGACAGGGCCTCCACCAAGAGACCCAGTACTTC. Its protein product is CASSGQGLHQETQYF.

V is TRBV6-6 and J is TRBJ2-7, with 8 bases aligning to TRBD2. The CDR3 spans 12 residues. Per germline, CDR1 MNHNY and CDR2 SVGAGI (reference sequence). V was pared by 10 bases and J by 0 bases, with 2 bases of the junction left unmatched. CDR3 region: CATGRASYEQYF. The CDR3 bases are TGTGCCACCGGGAGGGCCTCCTACGAGCAGTACTTC.

The sample holds one count of this clone. The chain combines TRBV24-1 with TRBJ2-7; 7 nucleotides align to TRBD1. CDR1 KGHDR and CDR2 SFDVKD come from the germline V gene. There are 16 residues in the CDR3. Trimming cost V 2 bases and J 6 bases; bases outside gene matches: 12. CDR3 amino acids: CATSDSAGGRHFEQYF. CDR3 DNA: TGTGCCACCAGTGATTCTGCAGGGGGTCGGCATTTCGAGCAGTACTTC.

The chain uses TRBV2 and TRBJ1-6, with TRBD1 identical over 10 bases. There are 14 residues in the CDR3. The V gene end was trimmed by 6 bases and the J gene end by 9 bases; junction bases not matched to a gene: 5. The germline gives CDR1 SNHLY, CDR2 FYNNEI. As DNA, the CDR3 is TGTGCCAGCAGACCGACAGGGGGCGGTTCACCCCTCCACTTT. Protein sequence: CASRPTGGGSPLHF.

The chain uses TRBV7-2 and TRBJ2-7; TRBD2 agrees at 11 bases. The CDR3 length is 15 residues. Germline V gene lookup returns CDR1 SGHTA and CDR2 FQGNSA. Trimming cost V 4 bases and J 5 bases; bases outside gene matches: 7. The CDR3 bases are TGTGCCAGCAGCTCAGGGGTAGCGGGAGGGAACGAGCAGTACTTC. Translation gives CASSSGVAGGNEQYF.

This sequence joins TRBV23-1 and TRBJ2-1, with TRBD1 matching over 8 bases. TRBV23-1 is identified as an open reading frame with a role that is uncertain. The CDR3 has 15 residues. V trimming: 0 bases; J trimming: 6 bases; junction bases outside the gene matches: 4. CDR3 loop: CASSQSGQELNEQFF. The CDR3 DNA sequence: TGCGCCAGCAGTCAATCGGGACAGGAGCTCAATGAGCAGTTCTTC.

The J gene is TRBJ2-7, the V gene TRBV11-2; weak D call: TRBD1 (6 bases). Trimming took 4 bases from V and 2 from J, leaving 15 bases between them. The CDR3 contains 15 residues. The germline gives CDR1 SGHAT, CDR2 FQNNGV. The CDR3 nucleotides are TGTGCCAGCAGCTCCGACAGGAAGATTCCCTACGAGCAGTACTTC. Encoded protein: CASSSDRKIPYEQYF.

The V call is TRBV7-6, the J call TRBJ2-7, with D tentatively TRBD1 (5 bases). Per germline, CDR1 SGHVS and CDR2 FNYEAQ. The CDR3 covers 12 residues. V shed 5 bases and J shed 1 base, with 6 bases lying between them. CDR3 amino acids: CASSPGSYEQYF. The CDR3 bases are TGTGCCAGCAGCCCAGGGTCCTACGAGCAGTACTTC.

This clone was detected a few times. The V call is TRBV15, the J call TRBJ2-7; D uncertain. The CDR3 runs 14 residues. Trimming shortened V by 3 bases and J by 3 bases, and 12 bases separated the two germline ends. Germline CDR1 and CDR2: LNHNV and YYDKDF (reference sequence). The CDR3 sequence is CATSRGYSFYEQYF. DNA of the CDR3: TGTGCCACCAGCAGGGGCTATTCCTTCTACGAGCAGTACTTC.

The chain couples TRBV11-2 to TRBJ2-1; possible D gene TRBD1, 5 bases. Looked up from germline, CDR1 is SGHAT and CDR2 is FQNNGV. V lost 5 bases, J lost 9 bases, and 17 bases lay in between. This CDR3 comprises 14 residues. The CDR3 spells CASSPSTVTGEQFF. CDR3 nucleotides: TGTGCCAGCAGCCCATCGACAGTCACAGGTGAGCAGTTCTTC. Based on the CDR3 plus reference TRBV11-2 and TRBJ2-1, the full variable domain is EAGVAQSPRYKIIEKRQSVAFWCNPISGHATLYWYQQILGQGPKLLIQFQNNGVVDDSQLPKDRFSAERLKGVDSTLKIQPAKLEDSAVYLCASSPSTVTGEQFFGPGTRLTVL.